Shown below are 28 T cell receptor beta chains from a single sample sequenced in a study of T cells in Graves' hyperthyroidism and ophthalmopathy. Amplification yielded TCR beta CDR3 regions, with RNA transcripts as the source. A set of HTBI primers served as the primers for a first-round RT-PCR of the TCR CDR3. TCRdb recomputed calls from the multiplex PCR reads with MiXCR, one row per CDR3 protein. The sample holds roughly 750,000 distinct CDR3 sequences, over 15% seen once. The sample taken for sequencing was blood. The receptors originated from a man aged 18 to 35 with Graves' hyperthyroidism.

As to this clonotype: A much larger clone differs from this one at a single base, so this may be a read error. This chain joins TRBV3-1 and TRBJ1-1; the D is unclear. The CDR3 sequence is 12 residues long. V lost 3 bases, J lost 3 bases, and 5 bases lay in between. The germline CDR1 and CDR2 sequences are LGHDT and YNNKEL (reference sequence). CDR3 region: CASSHLDTEAFF. The DNA of the CDR3 is TGTGCCAGCAGCCACCTGGACACTGAAGCTTTCTTT. Using reference TRBV3-1 and TRBJ1-1 for the parts outside the CDR3, the full variable domain is DTAVSQTPKYLVTQMGNDKSIKCEQNLGHDTMYWYKQDSKKFLKIMFSYNNKELIINETVPNRFSPKSPDKAHLNLHINSLELGDSAVYFCASSHLDTEAFFGQGTRLTVV.

Only a few counts were recorded for this clonotype. The chain uses TRBV6-1 and TRBJ2-7; 15 bases are shared with TRBD2. V lost 5 bases, J lost 3 bases, and 14 bases stayed unmatched. The CDR3 runs 19 residues. Germline V gene lookup returns CDR1 MNHNS and CDR2 SASEGT. DNA of the CDR3: TGTGCCAGCAGTTATAGTTCTTCCGGGACTAGCGGGAGGCGCTACGAGCAGTACTTC. Amino acid sequence: CASSYSSSGTSGRRYEQYF.

The CDR3 region has the DNA TGTGCCTGGAGCGTACCGGGACAGGGACACTACGAGCAGTACTTC. Translating it yields CAWSVPGQGHYEQYF. The chain couples TRBV30 to TRBJ2-7; TRBD1 agrees at 9 bases. In germline, CDR1 is GTSNPN, CDR2 SVGIG (reference sequence). This CDR3 region has 15 residues. V dropped 3 bases and J dropped 3; count of bases not matched to a gene: 9.

This clonotype was found many times. The chain combines TRBV6-2 or TRBV6-3 with TRBJ2-1; a possible D gene is TRBD1 (6 bases). Germline loops: CDR1 MNHEY, CDR2 SVGEGT. The CDR3 length is 12 residues. V was pared by 10 bases and J by 8 bases, with 15 bases between. The CDR3 here is CATQGQVYEQFF. In nucleotides, the CDR3 is TGTGCCACCCAGGGGCAGGTCTATGAGCAGTTCTTC.

The J gene is TRBJ2-7, the V gene TRBV29-1; weak D call: TRBD1 (7 bases). The V gene lost 4 bases and the J gene lost 1 base, with 14 bases spanning the gap. CDR1 is SQVTM, CDR2 ANQGSEA, per germline. The CDR3 spans 14 residues. CDR3 protein: CSVGGRGASYEQYF. CDR3 nucleotides: TGCAGCGTTGGGGGCAGGGGGGCGTCCTACGAGCAGTACTTC.

This clonotype was recorded at least ten times. The rearrangement joins TRBV5-5 to TRBJ1-1; D may be TRBD1 (6 bases). The CDR3 loop spans 13 amino acids. CDR1 and CDR2 (germline): SGHKS, YYEKEE (reference sequence). Trimming shortened V by 5 bases and J by 5 bases, and 13 bases separated the two germline ends. The CDR3 loop reads CASRGAGTTEAFF. CDR3 bases: TGTGCCAGCAGGGGGGCGGGGACGACTGAAGCTTTCTTT.

V and J are TRBV4-1 and TRBJ1-1; possible D gene TRBD1, 5 bases. V lost 1 base and J 4 bases, leaving 13 bases between the germline ends. The CDR3 consists of 15 residues. Germline V CDR1 and CDR2: MGHRA, YSYEKL. CDR3 DNA sequence: TGCGCCAGCAGCCAAGTCGGGGGGTGGGGCACTGAAGCTTTCTTT. As protein: CASSQVGGWGTEAFF.

The rearrangement uses TRBV30 and TRBJ1-5; D is perhaps TRBD1 (5 bases). V lost 2 bases, J lost 7 bases, and 12 bases lay in between. Germline assignment: CDR1 GTSNPN and CDR2 SVGIG (reference sequence). This CDR3 has 13 residues. CDR3 sequence reads: CAWSIGVRQPQHF. The CDR3 DNA is TGTGCCTGGAGTATAGGGGTTCGCCAGCCCCAGCATTTT. Together with reference TRBV30 and TRBJ1-5, the CDR3 gives the full variable domain: SQTIHQWPATLVQPVGSPLSLECTVEGTSNPNLYWYRQAAGRGLQLLFYSVGIGQISSEVPQNLSASRPQDRQFILSSKKLLLSDSGFYLCAWSIGVRQPQHFGDGTRLSIL.

The V and J genes are TRBV5-1 and TRBJ2-7; D is unresolved. This CDR3 has 14 amino acids. Trimming shortened V by 0 bases and J by 0 bases, and 7 bases separated the two germline ends. Germline values: CDR1 SGHRS, CDR2 YFSETQ. The CDR3 spells CASSLVTTSYEQYF. CDR3 DNA: TGCGCCAGCAGCTTGGTTACTACCTCCTACGAGCAGTACTTC.

This chain uses TRBV18 with TRBJ2-1; the match to TRBD1 covers 8 bases. Germline values: CDR1 KGHSH, CDR2 LQKENI. The CDR3 runs to 15 residues. J gave up 8 bases and V 4 bases, and 10 bases lay outside the gene matches. The CDR3 nucleotides read TGTGCCAGCTCACACGGGACAGGTGGGGGCGATGAGCAGTTCTTC. Amino acid sequence: CASSHGTGGGDEQFF.

A few counts support this clonotype. Relative to the germline gene, one junction end is altered; a read error may explain this. The chain links TRBV6-1 to TRBJ2-1; 12 bases line up with TRBD2. The CDR3 runs 17 residues. Germline V lookup: CDR1 MNHNS, CDR2 SASEGT. For the CDR3, the DNA is TGTGCCCGCAGTGTCAGACTAGCGGGAGAGGTAACGAATGAGCAGTTCTTC. It is translated as CARSVRLAGEVTNEQFF.

This clonotype was counted many times. The chain has TRBV20-1 and TRBJ2-1; 7 bases agree with TRBD2. This CDR3 is 18 amino acids long. Germline V gene data show CDR1 as DFQATT and CDR2 as SNEGSKA (reference sequence). V was clipped by 0 bases and J by 0 bases; unmatched bases: 11. In DNA, the CDR3 is TGCAGTGCTAGAGATGTTCTAGCGGTTCTGAGCTCCTACAATGAGCAGTTCTTC. The encoded protein is CSARDVLAVLSSYNEQFF.

This clonotype was observed many times. The gene calls are TRBV7-9 and TRBJ2-1; D unresolved. Germline CDR1 is SEHNR and CDR2 is FQNEAQ (reference sequence). The CDR3 runs to 15 residues. V gave up 5 bases and J gave up 6 bases, with 17 bases separating them. The CDR3 sequence: CASSPGPNHLNEQFF. CDR3 bases: TGTGCCAGCAGCCCAGGCCCGAACCATCTCAATGAGCAGTTCTTC.

This clonotype was seen more than once but under ten times. The chain uses TRBV10-3 and TRBJ2-3; 10 bases map to TRBD2. Germline V CDR1 and CDR2: ENHRY, SYGVKD. The CDR3 covers 16 residues. J was trimmed by 6 bases and V by 2 bases; bases with no gene match: 8. CDR3 region: CAISEKASGGLDTQYF. Here the CDR3 DNA reads TGTGCCATCAGTGAGAAGGCTAGCGGGGGCTTGGATACGCAGTATTTT.

About this clonotype: A much larger clone differs from this one at a single base, so this may be a read error. The rearrangement uses TRBV20-1 and TRBJ2-3; the D gene is possibly TRBD2 (8 bases). The CDR3 contains 14 residues. Germline V gives CDR1 DFQATT, CDR2 SNEGSKA (reference sequence). The CDR3 bases are TGCAGTGCCCACTCCACGGGGGGGACAGATACGCAGTGTTTT. This encodes CSAHSTGGTDTQCF.

There are a few counts of this clonotype. The V gene is TRBV19, the J gene TRBJ1-5, with D unclear. The V gene's germline CDR1 is LNHDA and CDR2 SQIVND (reference sequence). This CDR3 is built from 17 residues. Trimming shortened V by 3 bases and J by 2 bases, and 17 bases separated the two germline ends. CDR3 nucleotide sequence: TGTGCCAGTAGTATTATACCCGGGGTATTGGGCAATCAGCCCCAGCATTTT. Its protein product is CASSIIPGVLGNQPQHF.

This sequence joins TRBV4-3 and TRBJ2-2; D is unclear. CDR1 LGHNA and CDR2 YSLEER come from the germline V gene. The CDR3 is 14 amino acids. The V end was cut by 0 bases, the J end by 1 base, with 3 bases between. CDR3 in DNA: TGCGCCAGCAGCCAAGAGGTGAACACCGGGGAGCTGTTTTTT. It is translated as CASSQEVNTGELFF.

In its sample, this clonotype was seen a few times. The chain recombines TRBV5-1 with TRBJ2-5; D possibly corresponds to TRBD2 (7 bases). The CDR3 runs to 15 residues. V shed 4 bases and J shed 6 bases, with 19 bases lying between them. From germline, CDR1 is SGHRS and CDR2 YFSETQ. CDR3 DNA: TGCGCCAGCAGCAACCCATACAGGGAGGGAAAGACCCAGTACTTC. Translated, it gives CASSNPYREGKTQYF.

This clonotype was seen more than once but under ten times. The gene calls are TRBV20-1 and TRBJ1-5; no firm D call. V lost 3 bases and J 4 bases, leaving 7 bases between the germline ends. Germline V gene sequence: CDR1 DFQATT, CDR2 SNEGSKA (reference sequence). This CDR3 has 12 residues. CDR3 bases: TGCAGTGCTAGCGTTAGGAATCAGCCCCAGCATTTT. Amino acids: CSASVRNQPQHF.

This clonotype was counted only a few times. The CDR3 here is CASSLVSVAGHNEQFF. CDR3 sequence (DNA): TGTGCCAGCAGTCTAGTGAGCGTAGCGGGGCACAATGAGCAGTTCTTC. The J gene is TRBJ2-1, the V gene TRBV7-9; 8 bases match TRBD2. With 6 bases clipped from V and 5 bases from J, the junction kept 12 bases outside the gene matches. CDR3 length equals 16 residues. In germline, CDR1 is SEHNR, CDR2 FQNEAQ (reference sequence).

The rearrangement links TRBV6-5 to TRBJ1-1; D remains ambiguous. CDR3 length: 17 amino acids. Trimming shortened V by 2 bases and J by 4 bases, and 20 bases separated the two germline ends. Germline assignment: CDR1 MNHEY and CDR2 SVGAGI. CDR3 amino acids: CASSYRGWTTRGTEAFF. The CDR3 region has the DNA TGTGCCAGCAGTTACAGAGGCTGGACGACCCGGGGCACTGAAGCTTTCTTT.

Note on this clonotype: Since a much larger clone is just one base distant, this may be a read error. The chain is built from TRBV28 and TRBJ2-1; D not resolved. Deletions cut 10 bases from V and 8 bases from J, with 12 bases between. Germline V gene lookup returns CDR1 MDHEN and CDR2 SYDVKM. The CDR3 is 11 residues long. The CDR3 here is CANIQQYEQFF. In DNA form, the CDR3 reads TGTGCCAACATTCAGCAGTATGAGCAGTTCTTC.

In this sample, this clonotype turned up a few times. The junction and the germline gene differ at one end; a read error may be behind it. The chain uses TRBV2 and TRBJ2-7, with D tentatively TRBD1 (6 bases). This CDR3 has 14 amino acids. Germline-derived CDR1 and CDR2 are SNHLY and FYNNEI. CDR3 bases: TGTGCCGGCAGTCCCGGCAGGGGCTCCTACGAGCAGTACTTC. This encodes CAGSPGRGSYEQYF.

This rearrangement joins TRBV19 to TRBJ2-7; D is ambiguous. Germline V gene data show CDR1 as LNHDA and CDR2 as SQIVND (reference sequence). The V gene lost 7 bases and the J gene lost 1 base, with 14 bases spanning the gap. This CDR3 spans 14 amino acids. CDR3 protein: CASTVTADSYEQYF. The CDR3 DNA is TGTGCCAGTACCGTCACCGCGGATTCCTACGAGCAGTACTTC.

This clonotype was counted ten times or more. The chain has TRBV18 and TRBJ2-5; D may be TRBD2 (6 bases). The V end was cut by 2 bases, the J end by 5 bases, with 15 bases between. CDR1 and CDR2 (germline): KGHSH, LQKENI. The CDR3 loop spans 15 amino acids. As DNA, the CDR3 is TGTGCCAGCTCACCATCTCAACGGGAGCTCGAGACCCAGTACTTC. Protein sequence: CASSPSQRELETQYF.

This clonotype was found many times. The CDR3 sequence: CASRRLAGERNEQFF. CDR3 sequence (DNA): TGTGCCAGCAGGCGCCTAGCGGGAGAGAGGAATGAGCAGTTCTTC. The chain links TRBV7-2 to TRBJ2-1; 10 bases are shared with TRBD2. Germline-derived CDR1 and CDR2 are SGHTA and FQGNSA. The CDR3 runs to 15 residues. V shed 6 bases and J 7 bases; nucleotides not matched to a gene: 9.

This clonotype was observed many times. The genes are TRBV28 and TRBJ2-7; D possibly corresponds to TRBD1 (5 bases). The germline V gene encodes CDR1 MDHEN and CDR2 SYDVKM. V lost 4 bases, J lost 3 bases, and 13 bases lay in between. The CDR3 is made up of 14 amino acids. CDR3 residues: CASSSPGSGYEQYF. DNA for the CDR3: TGTGCCAGCAGTTCCCCAGGGTCGGGCTACGAGCAGTACTTC.

This clonotype was seen ten or more times. The gene calls are TRBV3-1 and TRBJ2-1, with 13 bases aligning to TRBD2. The CDR3 extends over 18 amino acids. V trimming: 5 bases; J trimming: 4 bases; junction bases outside the gene matches: 11. Germline lookup yields CDR1 LGHDT and CDR2 YNNKEL (reference sequence). CDR3: CASSSTSGRFPTYNEQFF. The CDR3 coding sequence is TGTGCCAGCAGCTCGACTAGCGGGAGGTTCCCTACTTACAATGAGCAGTTCTTC.